The source of this TCR beta chain is a study of T cell repertoires in cytomegalovirus infection. TCRdb passed the reads through MiXCR, listing each CDR3 protein once. The data hold approximately 910,000 distinct CDR3 sequences, with less than 35% observed a single time. Trimming removed 3 bases from V and 2 bases from J, with 13 bases in between. The germline V gene has CDR1 LNHDA and CDR2 SQIVND (reference sequence). The CDR3 loop spans 15 amino acids. Ten or more counts support this clonotype. Its target is unknown. Sequenced material: cultured CD8+ T cells from PBMCs, taken from culture after CMV antigen stimulation. The rearrangement joins TRBV19 to TRBJ1-1; possibly TRBD1 for D (5 bases). The sequence came from a human donor in good health (CMV status not recorded). Some clones in this sample may be carry-over from other donors' samples. CDR3 amino acids: CASSIPRQKNTEAFF. The CDR3 coding sequence is TGTGCCAGTAGTATTCCGAGACAGAAAAACACTGAAGCTTTCTTT. Using reference TRBV19 and TRBJ1-1 for the parts outside the CDR3, the full variable domain is DGGITQSPKYLFRKEGQNVTLSCEQNLNHDAMYWYRQDPGQGLRLIYYSQIVNDFQKGDIAEGYSVSREKKESFPLTVTSAQKNPTAFYLCASSIPRQKNTEAFFGQGTRLTVV.